Listed below are T cell receptor beta chains from one sample, sequenced in a study of T cells after yellow fever vaccination. TCRdb reprocessed the 5' RACE reads via MiXCR and lists one record per CDR3 protein. The sample shows under 550,000 distinct CDR3 sequences, 21% of them seen only once. The source was PBMCs, collected roughly 20 days after the first yellow fever vaccination. The receptors stem from a man aged 18 to 35 who received the YFV17D yellow fever vaccine. CDR3s include the opening cysteine and the closing phenylalanine or tryptophan. A D gene is named only where the DNA matches it firmly. Clone size is given for some rows only: seen once, a few or many times, or a class if the clone is expanded.

TRBJ1-6 . . TRBV2 CASSAGYNSPLHF TGTGCCAGCAGTGCAGGCTATAATTCACCCCTCCACTTT
TRBJ2-2 few . TRBV19 CASSSGQYTGELFF TGTGCCAGTAGTTCCGGACAGTACACCGGGGAGCTGTTTTTT
TRBJ1-1 . . TRBV6-5 CASSYSFGTSNTEAFF TGTGCCAGCAGTTACTCGTTTGGGACTTCGAACACTGAAGCTTTCTTT
TRBJ2-3 . TRBD1 TRBV7-9 CASSLWTGGIEDTQYF TGTGCCAGCAGCTTATGGACAGGGGGCATTGAAGATACGCAGTATTTT
TRBJ2-1 many TRBD2 TRBV4-2 CASSQGLAGGREQFF TGTGCCAGCAGCCAAGGACTAGCGGGGGGGCGCGAGCAGTTCTTC
TRBJ1-2 . . TRBV7-2 CASSTRDPTNYGYTF TGTGCCAGCAGCACCCGGGATCCTACTAACTATGGCTACACCTTC
TRBJ2-7 few . TRBV18 CASSPAVWGGEQYF TGTGCCAGCTCACCCGCGGTATGGGGAGGCGAGCAGTACTTC
TRBJ2-7 . . TRBV18 CASSPGRRPMREQYF TGTGCCAGCTCACCGGGGCGTCGTCCGATGCGCGAGCAGTACTTC
TRBJ2-4 many . TRBV5-5 CASSPRVLLAKNIQYF TGTGCCAGCAGCCCCAGGGTCTTACTAGCCAAAAACATTCAGTACTTC
TRBJ2-1 many . TRBV7-3 CASSLTRGGPSSYNEQFF TGTGCCAGCAGCTTAACCAGGGGGGGCCCGAGCTCCTACAATGAGCAGTTCTTC
TRBJ2-5 few . TRBV24-1 CATSDLGVEETQYF TGTGCCACCAGTGATCTGGGGGTCGAAGAGACCCAGTACTTC
TRBJ2-2 . TRBD2 TRBV18 CASSPSGETGELFF TGTGCCAGCTCACCGAGCGGGGAAACCGGGGAGCTGTTTTTT
TRBJ2-1 . TRBD2 TRBV10-3 CAIGTSGGSYNEQFF TGTGCCATCGGCACTAGCGGGGGGTCCTACAATGAGCAGTTCTTC
TRBJ1-2 . . TRBV5-5 CASSPQQGDYGYTF TGTGCCAGCAGCCCCCAGCAGGGCGACTATGGCTACACCTTC
TRBJ2-3 few . TRBV5-1 CASRPSLALNTQYF TGCGCCAGCAGACCCTCACTAGCCCTGAATACGCAGTATTTT
TRBJ1-4 few . TRBV27 CASSPPGTLVGKLFF TGTGCCAGCAGTCCCCCCGGGACACTCGTGGGAAAACTGTTTTTT
TRBJ2-5 . . TRBV30 CAWSQVQETQYF TGTGCCTGGTCACAGGTCCAAGAGACCCAGTACTTC
TRBJ2-5 . TRBD2 TRBV5-1 CASSLEGLAGPYQETQYF TGCGCCAGCAGCTTGGAGGGACTAGCGGGCCCCTACCAAGAGACCCAGTACTTC
TRBJ2-6 many . TRBV7-9 CASADSGANVLTF TGTGCCAGCGCAGACTCTGGGGCCAACGTCCTGACTTTC
TRBJ2-4 . TRBD1 TRBV6-1 CASMRKGARGNGNIQYF TGTGCCAGCATGAGGAAAGGGGCCAGGGGGAACGGAAACATTCAGTACTTC
TRBJ1-3 few . TRBV27 CASSSTGYSGNTIYF TGTGCCAGCAGTTCAACAGGTTACTCTGGAAACACCATATATTTT
TRBJ2-3 . . TRBV7-8 CASSFIIGTDTQYF TGTGCCAGCAGCTTTATCATCGGCACAGATACGCAGTATTTT
TRBJ2-5 many . TRBV5-4 CASSLVEQETQYF TGTGCCAGCAGCTTGGTGGAACAAGAGACCCAGTACTTC
TRBJ2-4 few . TRBV20-1 CSAAPGPQNIQYF TGCAGTGCCGCTCCGGGCCCGCAAAACATTCAGTACTTC
TRBJ2-1 . TRBD1 TRBV5-1 CASSLVGQDGEQFF TGCGCCAGCAGCTTGGTGGGACAGGACGGTGAGCAGTTCTTC
TRBJ2-5 few . TRBV28 CASSSVTGIGETQYF TGTGCCAGCAGTTCTGTCACGGGTATCGGAGAGACCCAGTACTTC
TRBJ2-7 . TRBD2 TRBV4-1 CASSPGGRGAIYEQYF TGCGCCAGCAGCCCGGGGGGGCGGGGGGCTATCTACGAGCAGTACTTC
TRBJ1-1 many . TRBV7-2 CASSGARGGTNTEAFF TGTGCCAGCAGTGGGGCCCGGGGGGGAACGAACACTGAAGCTTTCTTT
TRBJ2-3 few TRBD2 TRBV9 CASSQTSGESTDTQYF TGTGCCAGCAGCCAGACTAGCGGGGAGAGCACAGATACGCAGTATTTT
TRBJ1-6 . . TRBV5-5 CASSSRDGENSPLHF TGTGCCAGCAGCTCCCGGGACGGTGAAAATTCACCCCTCCACTTT
TRBJ1-6 . . TRBV7-9 CASSSQALSGRGPLHF TGTGCCAGCAGCTCTCAGGCTTTATCGGGTCGAGGACCCCTCCACTTT
TRBJ1-4 few . TRBV25-1 CASSETEVNEKLFF TGTGCCAGCAGTGAAACAGAGGTTAATGAAAAACTGTTTTTT
TRBJ2-5 many TRBD2 TRBV18 CASSPTSGQETQYF TGTGCCAGCTCCCCTACTAGCGGACAAGAGACCCAGTACTTC